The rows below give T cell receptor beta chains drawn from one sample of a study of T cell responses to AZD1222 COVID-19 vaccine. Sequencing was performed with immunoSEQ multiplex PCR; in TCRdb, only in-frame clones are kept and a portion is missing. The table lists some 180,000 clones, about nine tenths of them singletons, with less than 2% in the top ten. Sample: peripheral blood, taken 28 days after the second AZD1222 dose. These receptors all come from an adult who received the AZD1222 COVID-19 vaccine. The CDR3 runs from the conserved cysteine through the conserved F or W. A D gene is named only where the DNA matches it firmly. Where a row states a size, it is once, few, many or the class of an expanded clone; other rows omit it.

CDR3 DNA: TGTGCCAGCAGTGGGGATCAGGGAGGTGGCTACACCTTC; CDR3 protein: CASSGDQGGGYTF; clone size: once; J gene: TRBJ1-2; V gene: TRBV2; CDR3 length: 13; D gene: .
CDR3 DNA: TGTGCCAGCAGTAGACCCGGGGGCGGGTTGAACACTGAAGCTTTCTTT; CDR3 protein: CASSRPGGGLNTEAFF; clone size: .; J gene: TRBJ1-1; V gene: TRBV6-6; CDR3 length: 16; D gene: .
CDR3 DNA: TGTGCCAGCAGCCCGCCCCGGGACAGAATTACTAGCGGGGAGCCTTTTTCTAGCACAGATACGCAGTATTTT; CDR3 protein: CASSPPRDRITSGEPFSSTDTQYF; clone size: .; J gene: TRBJ2-3; V gene: TRBV12-1; CDR3 length: 24; D gene: .
CDR3 DNA: TGTGCCACCAGCAGAGATCGGGGGGGCGCAAGAAACACCATATATTTT; CDR3 protein: CATSRDRGGARNTIYF; clone size: .; J gene: TRBJ1-3; V gene: TRBV15; CDR3 length: 16; D gene: .
CDR3 DNA: TGTGCCAGCAGCGTACGCCGACAGGGGGCCAATGAGCAGTTCTTC; CDR3 protein: CASSVRRQGANEQFF; clone size: once; J gene: TRBJ2-1; V gene: TRBV7-9; CDR3 length: 15; D gene: TRBD1
CDR3 DNA: TGTGCCGACCCACTCGGGGGGGGCGCGGATGAAGCTTTCTTT; CDR3 protein: CADPLGGGADEAFF; clone size: .; J gene: TRBJ1-1; V gene: TRBV27; CDR3 length: 14; D gene: .
CDR3 DNA: TGTGCCAGCAGCCTAGACAGGGACTATGGCTACACCTTC; CDR3 protein: CASSLDRDYGYTF; clone size: .; J gene: TRBJ1-2; V gene: TRBV9; CDR3 length: 13; D gene: TRBD1
CDR3 DNA: TGCGCCAGCAGCTTGGACACTAGCGGGAGGGCCTACGAGCAGTACTTC; CDR3 protein: CASSLDTSGRAYEQYF; clone size: .; J gene: TRBJ2-7; V gene: TRBV5-1; CDR3 length: 16; D gene: TRBD2
CDR3 DNA: TGTGCCAGTAGTTCGACAGCGAGCTCCTACAATGAGCAGTTCTTC; CDR3 protein: CASSSTASSYNEQFF; clone size: .; J gene: TRBJ2-1; V gene: TRBV19; CDR3 length: 15; D gene: .
CDR3 DNA: TGTGCCAGCAGCTTAGTCTCCGCAGGGTCCTACGAGCAGTACTTC; CDR3 protein: CASSLVSAGSYEQYF; clone size: .; J gene: TRBJ2-7; V gene: TRBV7-8; CDR3 length: 15; D gene: .
CDR3 DNA: TGTGCCAGCAGCGGGGGGAGTGGGGATTCACCCCTCCACTTT; CDR3 protein: CASSGGSGDSPLHF; clone size: .; J gene: TRBJ1-6; V gene: TRBV5-4; CDR3 length: 14; D gene: .
CDR3 DNA: TGTGCCAGCAGCCCCCGGACGGAGTACTACGAGCAGTACTTC; CDR3 protein: CASSPRTEYYEQYF; clone size: few; J gene: TRBJ2-7; V gene: TRBV14; CDR3 length: 14; D gene: .
CDR3 DNA: TGTGCCACCAGCAGACAAAGGACAGGCAATCAGCCCCAGCATTTT; CDR3 protein: CATSRQRTGNQPQHF; clone size: .; J gene: TRBJ1-5; V gene: TRBV15; CDR3 length: 15; D gene: .
CDR3 DNA: TGTGCCAGCAGCGATGGGACAACAACTAATGAAAAACTGTTTTTT; CDR3 protein: CASSDGTTTNEKLFF; clone size: .; J gene: TRBJ1-4; V gene: TRBV11-2; CDR3 length: 15; D gene: .
CDR3 DNA: TGTGCCATCCCTAGGCGGGAGGACACCGGGGAGCTGTTTTTT; CDR3 protein: CAIPRREDTGELFF; clone size: .; J gene: TRBJ2-2; V gene: TRBV6-5; CDR3 length: 14; D gene: TRBD2
CDR3 DNA: TGCAGCGTTAGAGGGGCGGAGAGATGGGACGAGCAGTACTTC; CDR3 protein: CSVRGAERWDEQYF; clone size: once; J gene: TRBJ2-7; V gene: TRBV29-1; CDR3 length: 14; D gene: .
CDR3 DNA: TGTGCCAGCAGTTTCCGTCCAGGGCGCGGCTACACCTTC; CDR3 protein: CASSFRPGRGYTF; clone size: .; J gene: TRBJ1-2; V gene: TRBV6-6; CDR3 length: 13; D gene: .
CDR3 DNA: TGTGCCAGCACCCTGACTGATAACACCGGGGAGCTGTTTTTT; CDR3 protein: CASTLTDNTGELFF; clone size: .; J gene: TRBJ2-2; V gene: TRBV11-2; CDR3 length: 14; D gene: .
CDR3 DNA: TGTGCCAGCAGTCCTTACAGGGGCACAAACTATGGCTACACCTTC; CDR3 protein: CASSPYRGTNYGYTF; clone size: .; J gene: TRBJ1-2; V gene: TRBV6-5; CDR3 length: 15; D gene: TRBD1
CDR3 DNA: TGTGCCAGCAGCTTCGCGGGAGAAGTGGGAGATACGCAGTATTTT; CDR3 protein: CASSFAGEVGDTQYF; clone size: .; J gene: TRBJ2-3; V gene: TRBV7-6; CDR3 length: 15; D gene: TRBD2
CDR3 DNA: TGTGCCAGCAGTGAGACATCCTATAGCAATCAGCCCCAGCATTTT; CDR3 protein: CASSETSYSNQPQHF; clone size: once; J gene: TRBJ1-5; V gene: TRBV25-1; CDR3 length: 15; D gene: .
CDR3 DNA: TGCGCCAGCAGCTCCGGACTAGCGGGAACGTACAATGAGCAGTTCTTC; CDR3 protein: CASSSGLAGTYNEQFF; clone size: .; J gene: TRBJ2-1; V gene: TRBV5-1; CDR3 length: 16; D gene: TRBD2
CDR3 DNA: TGTGCCAGCAGTCCGAGACAGGGGACTCACTATGGCTACACCTTC; CDR3 protein: CASSPRQGTHYGYTF; clone size: .; J gene: TRBJ1-2; V gene: TRBV25-1; CDR3 length: 15; D gene: TRBD1
CDR3 DNA: TGTGCCAGCAGCCCACAATCTAACTATGGCTACACCTTC; CDR3 protein: CASSPQSNYGYTF; clone size: once; J gene: TRBJ1-2; V gene: TRBV28; CDR3 length: 13; D gene: .
CDR3 DNA: TGTGCCAGCAGTTACCGGGGACAGGGTATCTACGAGCAGTACTTC; CDR3 protein: CASSYRGQGIYEQYF; clone size: .; J gene: TRBJ2-7; V gene: TRBV6-5; CDR3 length: 15; D gene: TRBD1
CDR3 DNA: TGCAGCTCCCGGAGGGGGAAGTATAGCATTCAGTACTTC; CDR3 protein: CSSRRGKYSIQYF; clone size: .; J gene: TRBJ2-4; V gene: TRBV29-1; CDR3 length: 13; D gene: .
CDR3 DNA: TGTGCCAGCAGCCCTTTCCTAGCGGGGCCCCTTAAGCAGTACTTC; CDR3 protein: CASSPFLAGPLKQYF; clone size: .; J gene: TRBJ2-7; V gene: TRBV3-1/TRBV3-2; CDR3 length: 15; D gene: TRBD2
CDR3 DNA: TGTGCCAGCAGCTCCAGGCTAGCGGGAGAGGGAGAGCAGTACTTC; CDR3 protein: CASSSRLAGEGEQYF; clone size: .; J gene: TRBJ2-7; V gene: TRBV11-2; CDR3 length: 15; D gene: TRBD2
CDR3 DNA: TGTGCCAGCAGCTTCGGTCCGACTTTAAGCACAGATACGCAGTATTTT; CDR3 protein: CASSFGPTLSTDTQYF; clone size: .; J gene: TRBJ2-3; V gene: TRBV5-5; CDR3 length: 16; D gene: .
CDR3 DNA: TGCAGCGCCCCGACAGGGGGGAACACTGAAGCTTTCTTT; CDR3 protein: CSAPTGGNTEAFF; clone size: .; J gene: TRBJ1-1; V gene: TRBV29-1; CDR3 length: 13; D gene: TRBD1
CDR3 DNA: TGTGCCAGCAGTGAAGGGGGAGCGGAGAACACCGGGGAGCTGTTTTTT; CDR3 protein: CASSEGGAENTGELFF; clone size: .; J gene: TRBJ2-2; V gene: TRBV6-1; CDR3 length: 16; D gene: .
CDR3 DNA: TGTGCCAGCAGTCAGAGGAATGAGCAGTTCTTC; CDR3 protein: CASSQRNEQFF; clone size: .; J gene: TRBJ2-1; V gene: TRBV6-5; CDR3 length: 11; D gene: .
CDR3 DNA: TGTGCCAGCATCGGGGGGTTAAGCACCGGGGAGCTGTTTTTT; CDR3 protein: CASIGGLSTGELFF; clone size: .; J gene: TRBJ2-2; V gene: TRBV3-1/TRBV3-2; CDR3 length: 14; D gene: TRBD2
CDR3 DNA: TGTGCCAGCAGTGCCCCGACAATGGCAGAGACCCAGTACTTC; CDR3 protein: CASSAPTMAETQYF; clone size: .; J gene: TRBJ2-5; V gene: TRBV6-2/TRBV6-3; CDR3 length: 14; D gene: .
CDR3 DNA: TGCGCCAGCAGCCGGGAGCGGGGCCGCCTTTACAATGAGCAGTTCTTC; CDR3 protein: CASSRERGRLYNEQFF; clone size: .; J gene: TRBJ2-1; V gene: TRBV4-1; CDR3 length: 16; D gene: TRBD2
CDR3 DNA: TGTGCCAGCAGCCTCGGGGCAGGGGGCATGAATGAGCAGTTCTTC; CDR3 protein: CASSLGAGGMNEQFF; clone size: .; J gene: TRBJ2-1; V gene: TRBV7-3; CDR3 length: 15; D gene: TRBD1
CDR3 DNA: TGTGCCAGCAGTTACTCGGCCGAGGCTGGCTACACCTTC; CDR3 protein: CASSYSAEAGYTF; clone size: .; J gene: TRBJ1-2; V gene: TRBV6-5; CDR3 length: 13; D gene: .
CDR3 DNA: TGTGCCTGGAGTTCCCGGGGCGGGGCGAACACTGAAGCTTTCTTT; CDR3 protein: CAWSSRGGANTEAFF; clone size: .; J gene: TRBJ1-1; V gene: TRBV30; CDR3 length: 15; D gene: .
CDR3 DNA: TGTGCCAGCAGTCCGACAGGGAGAAACTACGAGCAGTACTTC; CDR3 protein: CASSPTGRNYEQYF; clone size: .; J gene: TRBJ2-7; V gene: TRBV6-2/TRBV6-3; CDR3 length: 14; D gene: TRBD1
CDR3 DNA: TGTGCCAGCTCTTCTGATCGGGGTAAAGTCGGTCAGCCCCAGCATTTT; CDR3 protein: CASSSDRGKVGQPQHF; clone size: .; J gene: TRBJ1-5; V gene: TRBV18; CDR3 length: 16; D gene: .
CDR3 DNA: TGTGCCAGCAGTATGGGACTAGCGGGCCTCTACGAGCAGTACTTC; CDR3 protein: CASSMGLAGLYEQYF; clone size: .; J gene: TRBJ2-7; V gene: TRBV6-5; CDR3 length: 15; D gene: TRBD2
CDR3 DNA: TGTGCCAGCAGCCCCCGGGACAGGGACGCCGGGGAGCTGTTTTTT; CDR3 protein: CASSPRDRDAGELFF; clone size: .; J gene: TRBJ2-2; V gene: TRBV7-6; CDR3 length: 15; D gene: TRBD1
CDR3 DNA: TGTGCCAGCAGCTTAGACGGGGGCGAGAGCACAGATACGCAGTATTTT; CDR3 protein: CASSLDGGESTDTQYF; clone size: .; J gene: TRBJ2-3; V gene: TRBV7-8; CDR3 length: 16; D gene: .
CDR3 DNA: TGCGCCAGCAGCAAGGGGGGCCATATGTACACTGAAGCTTTCTTT; CDR3 protein: CASSKGGHMYTEAFF; clone size: .; J gene: TRBJ1-1; V gene: TRBV5-1; CDR3 length: 15; D gene: .
CDR3 DNA: TGTGCCAGCAGGGTAACAGCTAACTATGGCTACACCTTC; CDR3 protein: CASRVTANYGYTF; clone size: .; J gene: TRBJ1-2; V gene: TRBV6-5; CDR3 length: 13; D gene: .
CDR3 DNA: TGTGCCAGCAGCACGCGACAGACCACCGGGGAGCTGTTTTTT; CDR3 protein: CASSTRQTTGELFF; clone size: .; J gene: TRBJ2-2; V gene: TRBV9; CDR3 length: 14; D gene: .
CDR3 DNA: TGTGCCAGCAGTTACAAGGGCGGGAGTGGCCTCGAGCAGTACTTC; CDR3 protein: CASSYKGGSGLEQYF; clone size: few; J gene: TRBJ2-7; V gene: TRBV6-5; CDR3 length: 15; D gene: TRBD2
CDR3 DNA: TGTGCCAGCAGGGGAATTGGTACTGAAGCTTTCTTT; CDR3 protein: CASRGIGTEAFF; clone size: .; J gene: TRBJ1-1; V gene: TRBV27; CDR3 length: 12; D gene: .
CDR3 DNA: TGTGCCAGCAGCCCCAGGGACACTGAAGCTTTCTTT; CDR3 protein: CASSPRDTEAFF; clone size: .; J gene: TRBJ1-1; V gene: TRBV7-9; CDR3 length: 12; D gene: .
CDR3 DNA: TGTGCCAGCAGAAGGACTAGCGACTCCAATGAGCAGTTCTTC; CDR3 protein: CASRRTSDSNEQFF; clone size: .; J gene: TRBJ2-1; V gene: TRBV2; CDR3 length: 14; D gene: TRBD2
CDR3 DNA: TGTGCTAGTGGTTCTCCCGGCCGGAATGAAGCTTTCTTT; CDR3 protein: CASGSPGRNEAFF; clone size: .; J gene: TRBJ1-1; V gene: TRBV12-5; CDR3 length: 13; D gene: .
CDR3 DNA: TGTGCCAGCAGCCTAGGAGTCGATGGCTACACCTTC; CDR3 protein: CASSLGVDGYTF; clone size: .; J gene: TRBJ1-2; V gene: TRBV13; CDR3 length: 12; D gene: .